Presented here are 20 T cell receptor beta chains from one specimen sequenced in a study of blood T cell repertoires in COVID-19. Data came from immunoSEQ multiplex PCR; TCRdb stores just in-frame clones and leaves some out. The profile shows tens of thousands of clones, about 85% of them singletons. The sequenced sample consisted of peripheral blood. The receptors here all came from a man aged 60-69 years with COVID-19, enrolled during active disease.

The chain couples TRBV28 to TRBJ2-7; 7 nucleotides line up with TRBD2. Trimming cost V 6 bases and J 1 base; bases outside gene matches: 6. CDR1 and CDR2 (germline): MDHEN, SYDVKM. The CDR3 loop spans 14 amino acids. The CDR3 sequence: CASRWRESSYEQYF. In nucleotides, the CDR3 is TGTGCCAGCAGGTGGCGGGAGTCGTCCTACGAGCAGTACTTC.

This chain joins TRBV19 and TRBJ1-2; TRBD1 agrees at 9 bases. This CDR3 comprises 12 residues. Germline CDR1 is LNHDA and CDR2 is SQIVND (reference sequence). With V trimmed by 10 bases and J by 4 bases, 4 bases remained unmatched. The CDR3 nucleotides read TGTGCCATACTGGACAGGGGCTATGGCTACACCTTC. It translates to CAILDRGYGYTF.

The chain is built from TRBV28 and TRBJ1-1, with a weak D call TRBD1 (5 bases). Trimming pared 7 bases from V and 0 bases from J, leaving 12 bases between. Germline CDR1 and CDR2: MDHEN and SYDVKM. This CDR3 contains 14 residues. CDR3 sequence: CASIPGGVNTEAFF. The DNA of the CDR3 is TGTGCCAGCATCCCGGGGGGAGTGAACACTGAAGCTTTCTTT.

This clone was observed a single time. This chain uses TRBV9 with TRBJ2-7; D is perhaps TRBD2 (5 bases). CDR1 is SGDLS, CDR2 YYNGEE, per germline. CDR3 length equals 15 residues. Trimming took 0 bases from V and 2 from J, leaving 12 bases between them. The chain's CDR3 is CASSVEGGSTYEQYF. The CDR3 region has the DNA TGTGCCAGCAGCGTAGAGGGCGGGTCAACCTACGAGCAGTACTTC.

This chain joins TRBV3-1 (or the pseudogene TRBV3-2) and TRBJ2-1, with TRBD2 matching 7 bases. Trimming cost V 1 base and J 7 bases; bases outside gene matches: 10. CDR1 is LGHDT and CDR2 is YNNKEL in the germline V gene (reference sequence). The CDR3 contains 16 residues. CDR3 loop: CASSQGPSGIINEQFF. CDR3 bases: TGTGCCAGCAGCCAAGGGCCCAGCGGGATAATAAATGAGCAGTTCTTC.

The chain employs TRBV7-6 and TRBJ1-4; no clear D. From germline, CDR1 is SGHVS and CDR2 FNYEAQ. The CDR3 length is 14 residues. V shed 6 bases and J shed 4 bases, with 12 bases lying between them. Written as DNA, the CDR3 is TGTGCCAGCAGACCCTTGGCTTTTAATGAAAAACTGTTTTTT. Amino acid sequence: CASRPLAFNEKLFF.

This chain's CDR3 is CASSPEVGNYGYTF. In nucleotides, the CDR3 is TGCGCCAGCAGCCCGGAGGTGGGCAACTATGGCTACACCTTC. This chain uses TRBV5-1 with TRBJ1-2; D gene ambiguous. With 4 bases removed from V and 2 bases from J, the gap between germline ends came to 12 bases. Germline V CDR1 and CDR2: SGHRS, YFSETQ. The CDR3 totals 14 residues.

CDR3 sequence reads: CASSPIRSGSGTDTQYF. The CDR3 region has the DNA TGTGCCAGCAGCCCGATACGTAGCGGGAGCGGCACAGATACGCAGTATTTT. The V and J genes are TRBV11-3 and TRBJ2-3, with TRBD2 matching over 9 bases. J lost 1 base, V lost 5 bases, and 10 bases had no gene match. The germline V gene encodes CDR1 SGHNT and CDR2 YENEEA. The length of the CDR3 is 17 residues.

The genes are TRBV28 and TRBJ2-7, with 7 positions matching TRBD1. V dropped 3 bases and J dropped 3; count of bases not matched to a gene: 8. There are 15 residues in the CDR3. Germline CDR1 is MDHEN and CDR2 is SYDVKM. CDR3 nucleotides: TGTGCCAGCAGTTTTTACTCTAGGGGGCTCTACGAGCAGTACTTC. Protein sequence: CASSFYSRGLYEQYF.

V and J are TRBV29-1 and TRBJ2-5; the D gene is possibly TRBD1 (5 bases). The germline gives CDR1 SQVTM, CDR2 ANQGSEA. V was trimmed by 1 base and J by 3 bases, leaving 9 bases between them. This CDR3 has 13 amino acids. CDR3 residues: CSVEGTPKETQYF. The CDR3 DNA sequence: TGCAGCGTTGAAGGGACACCCAAAGAGACCCAGTACTTC.

J is TRBJ1-4 and V is TRBV18; D might be TRBD1 (6 bases). CDR1 and CDR2 from the germline V gene are KGHSH and LQKENI. There are 14 residues in the CDR3. V was clipped by 3 bases and J by 13 bases, with 18 bases between them. CDR3 sequence reads: CASSPGTTSLPLFF. CDR3 coding DNA: TGTGCCAGCTCACCTGGGACAACCTCCCTCCCACTGTTTTTT. Full variable domain (remainder filled in from reference TRBV18 and TRBJ1-4): NAGVMQNPRHLVRRRGQEARLRCSPMKGHSHVYWYRQLPEEGLKFMVYLQKENIIDESGMPKERFSAEFPKEGPSILRIQQVVRGDSAAYFCASSPGTTSLPLFFGSGTQLSVL.

V and J are TRBV9 and TRBJ2-6; 7 positions match TRBD1. Germline-derived CDR1 and CDR2 are SGDLS and YYNGEE. The CDR3 has 15 residues. With V trimmed by 5 bases and J by 0 bases, 2 bases remained unmatched. CDR3 nucleotide sequence: TGTGCCAGCAGGACAGGGAACTCTGGGGCCAACGTCCTGACTTTC. Translating gives CASRTGNSGANVLTF.

This chain joins TRBV28 and TRBJ2-7; 8 positions agree with TRBD1. Germline V gene lookup returns CDR1 MDHEN and CDR2 SYDVKM. V shed 5 bases, J shed 8 bases, and the junction held 14 bases outside the gene matches. This CDR3 contains 15 residues. CDR3 in DNA: TGTGCCAGCAGTCAACACGGGACAGGACCTGAGAAGCAGTACTTC. Translated, it gives CASSQHGTGPEKQYF.

The chain couples TRBV5-1 to TRBJ1-2; 7 bases fit TRBD1. The V segment lost 3 bases and the J segment 2 bases; nucleotides outside the gene matches: 4. The CDR3 covers 14 residues. Germline V gives CDR1 SGHRS, CDR2 YFSETQ. The CDR3 region is CASSSSTGNYGYTF. The CDR3 DNA reads as TGCGCCAGCAGCTCCTCGACAGGGAACTATGGCTACACCTTC. The complete variable domain, with remaining parts taken from reference TRBV5-1 and TRBJ1-2, reads KAGVTQTPRYLIKTRGQQVTLSCSPISGHRSVSWYQQTPGQGLQFLFEYFSETQRNKGNFPGRFSGRQFSNSRSEMNVSTLELGDSALYLCASSSSTGNYGYTFGSGTRLTVV.

The chain combines TRBV6-1 with TRBJ1-5, with D hard to call. There are 16 residues in the CDR3. Looked up from germline, CDR1 is MNHNS and CDR2 is SASEGT. The germline V and J ends were trimmed by 0 bases and 7 bases, with 16 bases remaining between them. The CDR3 DNA follows: TGTGCCAGCAGTGAAGCGAGGAAGGGAGTCGGGCAGCCCCAGCATTTT. Translation gives CASSEARKGVGQPQHF.

The chain uses TRBV4-2 and TRBJ1-4, with D perhaps matching TRBD1 (5 bases). CDR1 and CDR2 from the germline V gene are LGHNA and YNFKEQ. V lost 0 bases and J 8 bases, leaving 13 bases between the germline ends. CDR3 length: 15 residues. The CDR3 loop reads CASSQDGGVREKLFF. The CDR3 bases are TGTGCCAGCAGCCAAGATGGGGGGGTAAGAGAAAAACTGTTTTTT.

This clone was found once. The J gene is TRBJ1-1, the V gene TRBV11-3; the D gene is possibly TRBD1 (6 bases). Germline-derived CDR1 and CDR2 are SGHNT and YENEEA. Trimming left V 5 bases short and J 4 bases short, with 14 bases between. This CDR3 has 14 residues. CDR3 loop: CASSPSGQITEAFF. The CDR3 DNA reads TGTGCCAGCAGCCCGTCCGGACAGATCACTGAAGCTTTCTTT.

This chain joins TRBV7-8 and TRBJ1-1, with a weak D call TRBD1 (6 bases). V lost 4 bases and J 9 bases, leaving 12 bases between the germline ends. Germline lookup yields CDR1 SGHVS and CDR2 FQNEAQ. CDR3 length: 12 residues. The CDR3 sequence: CASSSPGAKAFF. The DNA for the CDR3 is TGTGCCAGCAGCTCCCCAGGGGCAAAAGCTTTCTTT.

The chain uses TRBV30 and TRBJ1-5, with 7 bases that match TRBD1. Germline V gives CDR1 GTSNPN, CDR2 SVGIG (reference sequence). The CDR3 loop spans 14 amino acids. V shed 0 bases, J shed 11 bases, and the junction held 10 bases outside the gene matches. The CDR3, as DNA: TGTGCCTGGAGTGTAACAGGGGCCAAGGAGGCCCAGCATTTT. It specifies CAWSVTGAKEAQHF.

The chain links TRBV7-2 to TRBJ1-1, with TRBD1 matching over 7 bases. CDR1 is SGHTA and CDR2 is FQGNSA in the germline V gene. The CDR3 is 15 amino acids. Unmatched junction bases numbered 7, after V lost 4 bases and J lost 2 bases. The CDR3 sequence: CASSSWHRGNTEAFF. Written as DNA, the CDR3 is TGTGCCAGCAGCTCATGGCACAGGGGAAACACTGAAGCTTTCTTT. Using reference TRBV7-2 and TRBJ1-1 for the parts outside the CDR3, the full variable domain is GAGVSQSPSNKVTEKGKDVELRCDPISGHTALYWYRQSLGQGLEFLIYFQGNSAPDKSGLPSDRFSAERTGGSVSTLTIQRTQQEDSAVYLCASSSWHRGNTEAFFGQGTRLTVV.